This T cell receptor (beta chain) was obtained from a study of blood T cell repertoires in COVID-19. This clone appeared a single time. The trim removed 4 bases at V and 0 bases at J, leaving 6 bases unmatched. Germline V gene data show CDR1 as KGHSH and CDR2 as LQKENI. The CDR3 is 16 amino acids. Sequencing was performed with immunoSEQ multiplex PCR; in TCRdb, only in-frame clones are kept and a portion is missing. The profile covers around 220,000 clones, with more than 75% appearing a single time and 1.9% taken by the ten largest. The clonotype was recovered from a middle-aged man with active or convalescent COVID-19. The chain links TRBV18 to TRBJ2-1; 7 positions match TRBD2. The sample consisted of peripheral blood. The CDR3 sequence is CASSQGLLNSYNEQFF. DNA for the CDR3: TGTGCCAGCTCACAGGGACTACTGAACTCCTACAATGAGCAGTTCTTC.